A selection of T cell receptor beta chains follows, all from one sample in a study of radiotherapy plus CTLA-4 blockade in lung cancer. The protocol was immunoSEQ multiplex PCR, while the TCRdb copy is restricted to in-frame clones and leaves out a portion. The sample includes about 43,000 clones, roughly 67% of them seen just once. Sequences were derived from peripheral blood, sampled from a patient treated with radiotherapy plus ipilimumab. These receptors were collected from a human donor with non-small cell lung cancer who had a partial response to radiotherapy plus ipilimumab. The CDR3 runs from the conserved cysteine through the conserved F or W. The D gene is left open where the match is weak. Clone size is stated in some rows and not others, as once, few, many or a class when expanded.

j_call,d_call,v_call,clone_size,cdr3_aa,cdr3_nt
TRBJ2-1,NA,TRBV7-9,NA,CASSLSRGTYNEQFF,TGTGCCAGCAGCCTCTCACGAGGGACCTACAATGAGCAGTTCTTC
TRBJ2-5,TRBD2,TRBV6-1,NA,CASSAGGAGPGETQYF,TGTGCCAGCAGTGCCGGGGGGGCGGGCCCCGGGGAGACCCAGTACTTC
TRBJ1-2,NA,TRBV29-1,NA,CSVEGTNYGYTF,TGCAGCGTTGAAGGGACAAACTATGGCTACACCTTC
TRBJ2-2,NA,TRBV9,NA,CASSPGTFGELFF,TGTGCCAGCAGTCCCGGGACTTTTGGGGAGCTGTTTTTT
TRBJ1-1,NA,TRBV6-1,NA,CASSMRMGEAFF,TGTGCCAGCAGCATGAGGATGGGTGAAGCTTTCTTT
TRBJ1-1,TRBD1,TRBV5-1,NA,CASSGGTGGNTEAFF,TGCGCCAGCAGCGGGGGGACAGGGGGGAACACTGAAGCTTTCTTT
TRBJ2-2,TRBD1,TRBV5-1,NA,CASSLFTAGGTGELFF,TGCGCCAGCAGCTTGTTTACTGCAGGGGGCACCGGGGAGCTGTTTTTT
TRBJ2-1,TRBD2,TRBV5-5,NA,CASSIPTSGSLNEQFF,TGTGCCAGCAGCATACCGACTAGCGGGAGCCTCAATGAGCAGTTCTTC
TRBJ2-3,TRBD2,TRBV5-1,NA,CASSPSGESTDTQYF,TGCGCCAGCAGCCCAAGCGGGGAGAGCACAGATACGCAGTATTTT
TRBJ1-5,TRBD1,TRBV10-3,many,CAISRQGGNQPQHF,TGTGCCATCAGTAGACAGGGGGGCAATCAGCCCCAGCATTTT
TRBJ1-5,NA,TRBV7-2,few,CASSLGAEPQHF,TGTGCCAGCAGCTTAGGTGCGGAGCCCCAGCATTTT
TRBJ2-4,NA,TRBV6-5,once,CASSYSKDSPTNIQYF,TGTGCCAGCAGTTACTCGAAAGACAGCCCCACAAACATTCAGTACTTC
TRBJ2-1,TRBD2,TRBV6-1,NA,CASRGSGSSYNEQFF,TGTGCCAGCAGGGGCAGCGGGAGCTCCTACAATGAGCAGTTCTTC
TRBJ2-3,NA,TRBV11-1,few,CASSFGASTDTQYF,TGTGCCAGCAGCTTCGGTGCTAGCACAGATACGCAGTATTTT
TRBJ2-1,NA,TRBV7-9,NA,CASRPRWGELSSYNEQFF,TGTGCCAGCAGACCAAGGTGGGGGGAACTGAGCTCCTACAATGAGCAGTTCTTC
TRBJ2-7,TRBD1,TRBV29-1,NA,CSVEDRRQGASEQYF,TGCAGCGTTGAAGATCGCCGACAGGGGGCATCCGAGCAGTACTTC
TRBJ1-2,NA,TRBV19,many,CATGGGSYYGYTF,TGTGCCACCGGGGGGGGATCGTACTATGGCTACACCTTC
TRBJ1-6,NA,TRBV11-1,NA,CASSPRDRTYNSPLHF,TGTGCCAGCAGCCCGCGCGACAGGACCTATAATTCACCCCTCCACTTT
TRBJ1-6,TRBD1,TRBV30,NA,CACTGQLYNSPLHF,TGTGCCTGTACGGGACAGCTCTATAATTCACCCCTCCACTTT
TRBJ2-7,NA,TRBV4-2,NA,CASSQPGNPREQYF,TGTGCCAGCAGTCAACCGGGGAACCCCCGCGAGCAGTACTTC
TRBJ2-6,NA,TRBV6-5,once,CASSYRGSGANVLTF,TGTGCCAGCAGTTATCGGGGCTCTGGGGCCAACGTCCTGACTTTC
TRBJ2-7,TRBD2,TRBV19,NA,CASSTVAGPYEQYF,TGTGCCAGTAGTACCGTAGCGGGACCCTACGAGCAGTACTTC
TRBJ2-3,NA,TRBV6-1,NA,CASRARTDTQYF,TGTGCCAGCAGGGCTAGGACAGATACGCAGTATTTT
TRBJ2-7,NA,TRBV5-1,NA,CASNQGGSYEQYF,TGCGCCAGCAATCAGGGCGGCTCCTACGAGCAGTACTTC
TRBJ2-7,NA,TRBV5-1,NA,CASSPAGGTYEQYF,TGCGCCAGCAGCCCGGCGGGCGGCACCTACGAGCAGTACTTC
TRBJ2-3,NA,TRBV19,NA,CASIRGGDPTDTQYF,TGTGCCAGTATCCGAGGTGGCGATCCCACAGATACGCAGTATTTT
TRBJ1-1,NA,TRBV10-2,NA,CASSEAMNTEAFF,TGCGCCAGCAGTGAAGCCATGAACACTGAAGCTTTCTTT
TRBJ2-7,TRBD2,TRBV9,once,CASSPNGLAREQYF,TGTGCCAGCAGCCCCAACGGACTAGCCCGCGAGCAGTACTTC